The 30 T cell receptor beta chains in this list originate from one sample, sequenced in a study of PD-L1 blockade in urothelial cancer. TCRdb's table, derived via immunoSEQ multiplex PCR, lists solely in-frame clones and lacks some. Here the sample spans around 100,000 clones, roughly nine tenths being singletons. Sequenced here: PBMCs, sampled around atezolizumab (anti-PD-L1) treatment. Source of these receptors: a woman aged 80 or over with urothelial cancer.

The chain uses TRBV15 and TRBJ2-7; 8 positions match TRBD2. The trim removed 0 bases at V and 6 bases at J, leaving 7 bases unmatched. The CDR3 has 15 amino acids. Germline V gene sequence: CDR1 LNHNV, CDR2 YYDKDF (reference sequence). CDR3 amino acids: CATSRDFGGAREQYF. The CDR3 DNA follows: TGTGCCACCAGCAGAGATTTCGGGGGGGCGCGCGAGCAGTACTTC.

CDR3 sequence (DNA): TGTGCCAGCAGCTTAGATGACTGGACAAGCGAAAAACTGTTTTTT. Amino acid sequence: CASSLDDWTSEKLFF. V and J are TRBV7-8 and TRBJ1-4, with D possibly matching TRBD1 (5 bases). V gave up 1 base and J gave up 8 bases, with 14 bases separating them. Per the germline V gene, CDR1 is SGHVS and CDR2 is FQNEAQ. CDR3 length equals 15 residues.

V is TRBV5-5 and J is TRBJ2-4; 9 nucleotides align to TRBD1. CDR3 length equals 18 residues. The ends lost 1 base at V and 1 base at J; junction bases unmatched: 9. CDR1 SGHKS and CDR2 YYEKEE come from the germline V gene (reference sequence). Here the CDR3 DNA reads TGTGCCAGCAGCTTGACAGGGGGCGCATCCCGGGCCAAAAACATTCAGTACTTC. It specifies CASSLTGGASRAKNIQYF. Looking up the rest from reference TRBV5-5 and TRBJ2-4 gives the full variable domain: DAGVTQSPTHLIKTRGQQVTLRCSPISGHKSVSWYQQVLGQGPQFIFQYYEKEERGRGNFPDRFSARQFPNYSSELNVNALLLGDSALYLCASSLTGGASRAKNIQYFGAGTRLSVL.

The CDR3 is CASSLGQGMNTEAFF. CDR3 in DNA: TGTGCCAGCAGCTTAGGACAGGGAATGAACACTGAAGCTTTCTTT. The rearrangement links TRBV7-8 to TRBJ1-1; 7 nucleotides line up with TRBD1. Germline V gene lookup returns CDR1 SGHVS and CDR2 FQNEAQ. V shed 1 base, J shed 0 bases, and the junction held 2 bases outside the gene matches. This CDR3 spans 15 amino acids.

This clone appeared a few times. This chain links TRBV19 with TRBJ1-1; no reliable D call. The CDR3 is made up of 13 amino acids. Trimming took off 6 bases at V and 1 base at J, with 9 bases between the two ends. Per germline, CDR1 LNHDA and CDR2 SQIVND (reference sequence). The DNA for the CDR3 is TGTGCCAGTAGGTCCCGACAGAACACTGAAGCTTTCTTT. This codes for CASRSRQNTEAFF. The whole variable domain, filled in from reference TRBV19 and TRBJ1-1, reads DGGITQSPKYLFRKEGQNVTLSCEQNLNHDAMYWYRQDPGQGLRLIYYSQIVNDFQKGDIAEGYSVSREKKESFPLTVTSAQKNPTAFYLCASRSRQNTEAFFGQGTRLTVV.

The genes are TRBV30 and TRBJ2-7; the D gene is possibly TRBD1 (6 bases). Germline V gene lookup returns CDR1 GTSNPN and CDR2 SVGIG (reference sequence). The CDR3 spans 15 residues. V was pared by 1 base and J by 0 bases, with 13 bases between. CDR3 bases: TGTGCCTGGAGTGAGGGGACACCGAGCTCCTACGAGCAGTACTTC. Protein: CAWSEGTPSSYEQYF.

This chain connects TRBV5-4 to TRBJ2-1, with TRBD2 matching over 7 bases. V lost 6 bases to trimming and J lost 0 bases; unmatched junction nucleotides: 9. CDR3 length: 16 residues. Per the germline V gene, CDR1 is SGHNT and CDR2 is YYREEE (reference sequence). In DNA, the CDR3 is TGTGCCAGCACCCCCTTGGGCGGGAGCTCCTACAATGAGCAGTTCTTC. This codes for CASTPLGGSSYNEQFF.

The rearrangement joins TRBV6-1 to TRBJ1-4; TRBD1 might be the D (5 bases). Trimming removed 1 base at V and 4 bases at J, with 13 bases between. The germline CDR1 and CDR2 sequences are MNHNS and SASEGT. CDR3 length: 16 residues. This chain's CDR3 is CASSEGEVTVNEKLFF. The CDR3, as DNA: TGTGCCAGCAGTGAAGGGGAGGTGACAGTTAATGAAAAACTGTTTTTT.

This chain joins TRBV4-2 and TRBJ1-2; the D is unclear. The CDR3 runs 16 residues. Germline CDR1 and CDR2: LGHNA and YNFKEQ. V was pared by 0 bases and J by 4 bases, with 15 bases between. Here the CDR3 reads CASSQDLERSGYGYTF. The CDR3 DNA reads TGTGCCAGCAGCCAAGATCTAGAGCGAAGCGGCTATGGCTACACCTTC.

The rearrangement links TRBV9 to TRBJ2-2; no definite D call. CDR3 size: 13 residues. Trimming cost V 6 bases and J 3 bases, with 9 bases left between them. Looked up from germline, CDR1 is SGDLS and CDR2 is YYNGEE. The CDR3 spells CASTRADTGELFF. The CDR3 nucleotides are TGTGCCAGCACTCGAGCCGACACCGGGGAGCTGTTTTTT.

In DNA, the CDR3 is TGTGCCAGCAGTGAGCAGGGACAAAGGAACACTGAAGCTTTCTTT. This codes for CASSEQGQRNTEAFF. The chain links TRBV2 to TRBJ1-1, with D perhaps TRBD1 (6 bases). CDR1 and CDR2 (germline): SNHLY, FYNNEI. Trimming stripped 3 bases from V and 1 base from J, with 12 bases between. The length of the CDR3 is 15 residues. The full variable domain, completed using reference TRBV2 and TRBJ1-1, is EPEVTQTPSHQVTQMGQEVILRCVPISNHLYFYWYRQILGQKVEFLVSFYNNEISEKSEIFDDQFSVERPDGSNFTLKIRSTKLEDSAMYFCASSEQGQRNTEAFFGQGTRLTVV.

The J gene is TRBJ1-1, the V gene TRBV5-1; a weak D match, TRBD1 (5 bases). V lost 0 bases and J 7 bases, leaving 10 bases between the germline ends. The germline V gene encodes CDR1 SGHRS and CDR2 YFSETQ. This CDR3 spans 13 amino acids. CDR3 residues: CASSLAQGGEAFF. The CDR3 bases are TGCGCCAGCAGCTTGGCTCAGGGTGGTGAAGCTTTCTTT.

The chain carries TRBV30 and TRBJ2-2; 7 bases match TRBD1. J was trimmed by 6 bases and V by 2 bases; bases with no gene match: 9. Germline V gene data show CDR1 as GTSNPN and CDR2 as SVGIG (reference sequence). CDR3 length: 15 residues. The CDR3 DNA sequence: TGTGCCTGGAGTTCGAAGAGGGGGCGCGCCGGGGAGCTGTTTTTT. Amino acid sequence: CAWSSKRGRAGELFF.

The chain couples TRBV6-5 to TRBJ2-6; TRBD1 might be the D (5 bases). The V and J ends lost 7 bases and 4 bases respectively, with 11 bases between them. The CDR3 has 14 amino acids. The germline CDR1 and CDR2 sequences are MNHEY and SVGAGI. The CDR3 spells CASTRVAGANVLTF. Written as DNA, the CDR3 is TGTGCCAGCACCAGGGTGGCAGGGGCCAACGTCCTGACTTTC.

The chain is built from TRBV9 and TRBJ1-1, with 8 positions matching TRBD1. In germline, CDR1 is SGDLS, CDR2 YYNGEE. The V gene end was trimmed by 4 bases and the J gene end by 0 bases; junction bases not matched to a gene: 5. The CDR3 contains 15 residues. The CDR3 DNA reads TGTGCCAGCAGCCCCCAGGGGGCTGTGAACACTGAAGCTTTCTTT. This encodes CASSPQGAVNTEAFF.

About this clone itself: The CDR3 ends on some other residue instead of the conserved phenylalanine or tryptophan, so this is likely a read error. Because the CDR3's place on the DNA is in doubt, the DNA is left out and the CDR3 is given as listed by TCRdb. This chain joins TRBV15 and TRBJ1-4; whether TRBD1, the table's D call, matches the DNA was not checked. Germline assignment: CDR1 LNHNV and CDR2 YYDKDF (reference sequence). The CDR3 numbers 13 amino acids, ends counted. This CDR3 is CATSRDLSSPGIS.

The V call is TRBV19, the J call TRBJ2-7; tentative D call: TRBD1 (5 bases). The CDR3 spans 12 residues. From germline, CDR1 is LNHDA and CDR2 SQIVND (reference sequence). V lost 6 bases and J lost 3, with 9 bases in between. This CDR3 reads CASSQGDYEQYF. DNA of the CDR3: TGTGCCAGTAGCCAGGGCGACTACGAGCAGTACTTC.

V usage is TRBV9 and J usage is TRBJ2-1; weak D call: TRBD2 (6 bases). This CDR3 is 15 amino acids long. Germline-derived CDR1 and CDR2 are SGDLS and YYNGEE. Trimming left V 0 bases short and J 9 bases short, with 16 bases between. In nucleotides, the CDR3 is TGTGCCAGCAGCGTAGGCGAAGCGGGTCTATCTGAGCAGTTCTTC. It codes for CASSVGEAGLSEQFF.

The rearrangement links TRBV15 to TRBJ2-5; 7 positions match TRBD2. V shed 1 base and J 5 bases; nucleotides not matched to a gene: 10. The CDR3 is made up of 16 amino acids. Germline CDR1 LNHNV, CDR2 YYDKDF (reference sequence). CDR3 DNA sequence: TGTGCCACCAGCAGAGTGGGAGGGCGGCGGCTGGAGACCCAGTACTTC. Translation gives CATSRVGGRRLETQYF. Filled out from reference TRBV15 and TRBJ2-5, the complete variable domain reads DAMVIQNPRYQVTQFGKPVTLSCSQTLNHNVMYWYQQKSSQAPKLLFHYYDKDFNNEADTPDNFQSRRPNTSFCFLDIRSPGLGDTAMYLCATSRVGGRRLETQYFGPGTRLLVL.

V usage is TRBV6-1 and J usage is TRBJ1-1; D perhaps matches TRBD1 (5 bases). Per the germline V gene, CDR1 is MNHNS and CDR2 is SASEGT. CDR3 size: 14 residues. V was clipped by 2 bases and J by 1 base, with 8 bases between them. CDR3 sequence reads: CASSEPQGNTEAFF. In DNA form, the CDR3 reads TGTGCCAGCAGTGAACCCCAGGGGAACACTGAAGCTTTCTTT.

The chain has TRBV5-1 and TRBJ2-1; 9 positions agree with TRBD2. This CDR3 has 15 amino acids. Germline values: CDR1 SGHRS, CDR2 YFSETQ. The V gene end was trimmed by 4 bases and the J gene end by 9 bases; junction bases not matched to a gene: 11. The CDR3 nucleotides are TGCGCCAGCAGCAGGGATGGTAGCGGGAGTAGTGAGCAGTTCTTC. Its protein product is CASSRDGSGSSEQFF. The variable domain in full, with the rest retrieved from reference TRBV5-1 and TRBJ2-1, is KAGVTQTPRYLIKTRGQQVTLSCSPISGHRSVSWYQQTPGQGLQFLFEYFSETQRNKGNFPGRFSGRQFSNSRSEMNVSTLELGDSALYLCASSRDGSGSSEQFFGPGTRLTVL.

V and J are TRBV18 and TRBJ1-5; TRBD1 agrees at 8 bases. The CDR3 has 14 residues. V shed 1 base, J shed 4 bases, and the junction held 0 bases outside the gene matches. In germline, CDR1 is KGHSH, CDR2 LQKENI. Here the CDR3 reads CASSPRQGNQPQHF. The CDR3, as DNA: TGTGCCAGCTCACCACGACAGGGGAATCAGCCCCAGCATTTT.

This sequence joins TRBV9 and TRBJ1-2; D call uncertain. V lost 4 bases, J lost 0 bases, and 13 bases lay in between. Germline-derived CDR1 and CDR2 are SGDLS and YYNGEE. This CDR3 has 15 residues. The CDR3 coding sequence is TGTGCCAGCAGCCCCCAAGATCGGTCTAACTATGGCTACACCTTC. Translated: CASSPQDRSNYGYTF.

V usage is TRBV30 and J usage is TRBJ1-5; no clear D. Germline V gene lookup returns CDR1 GTSNPN and CDR2 SVGIG (reference sequence). Trimming shortened V by 5 bases and J by 0 bases, and 17 bases separated the two germline ends. The CDR3 runs 16 residues. DNA for the CDR3: TGTGCCTGGGCGGCAGAAGCCGTACATAGCAATCAGCCCCAGCATTTT. This codes for CAWAAEAVHSNQPQHF. The full variable domain, rest sourced from reference TRBV30 and TRBJ1-5, is SQTIHQWPATLVQPVGSPLSLECTVEGTSNPNLYWYRQAAGRGLQLLFYSVGIGQISSEVPQNLSASRPQDRQFILSSKKLLLSDSGFYLCAWAAEAVHSNQPQHFGDGTRLSIL.

This clone appeared a few times. V and J are TRBV19 and TRBJ2-1; 14 nucleotides match TRBD2. This CDR3 is 16 amino acids long. J gave up 8 bases and V 4 bases, and 7 bases lay outside the gene matches. Germline V gene sequence: CDR1 LNHDA, CDR2 SQIVND (reference sequence). The CDR3 nucleotides are TGTGCCAGTAGTACCCGACTAGCGGGAGGGTCCCATGAGCAGTTCTTC. It codes for CASSTRLAGGSHEQFF.

The CDR3 here is CASSGGPNEKLFF. CDR3 bases: TGTGCCAGCAGCGGGGGCCCGAATGAAAAACTGTTTTTT. The gene calls are TRBV7-8 and TRBJ1-4, with D possibly being TRBD1 (6 bases). The V end was cut by 5 bases, the J end by 5 bases, with 9 bases between. The length of the CDR3 is 13 residues. Germline V gene data show CDR1 as SGHVS and CDR2 as FQNEAQ.

This chain uses TRBV29-1 with TRBJ1-4; D is perhaps TRBD1 (5 bases). Germline V CDR1 and CDR2: SQVTM, ANQGSEA. This CDR3 comprises 14 residues. V lost 4 bases to trimming and J lost 2 bases, with 11 bases between them. For the CDR3, the DNA is TGCAGCGTTGGGGGTGGGGCTACTAATGAAAAACTGTTTTTT. This encodes CSVGGGATNEKLFF.

The genes are TRBV27 and TRBJ2-7; D may be TRBD2 (6 bases). Germline CDR1 reads MNHEY; CDR2 reads SMNVEV (reference sequence). This CDR3 comprises 15 residues. The V gene lost 6 bases and the J gene lost 0 bases, with 15 bases spanning the gap. In nucleotides, the CDR3 is TGTGCCAGCAGCTCCGAGCGGGTTGGCTCCTACGAGCAGTACTTC. Translated, it gives CASSSERVGSYEQYF.

The chain is built from TRBV19 and TRBJ1-1, with TRBD1 matching over 7 bases. V lost 0 bases and J lost 0; bases outside the gene matches: 10. The CDR3 spans 18 residues. Germline values: CDR1 LNHDA, CDR2 SQIVND (reference sequence). CDR3 DNA: TGTGCCAGTAGTATAGATCTTACGACAGGGAAAATGAACACTGAAGCTTTCTTT. Translating it yields CASSIDLTTGKMNTEAFF. Full variable domain (remainder filled in from reference TRBV19 and TRBJ1-1): DGGITQSPKYLFRKEGQNVTLSCEQNLNHDAMYWYRQDPGQGLRLIYYSQIVNDFQKGDIAEGYSVSREKKESFPLTVTSAQKNPTAFYLCASSIDLTTGKMNTEAFFGQGTRLTVV.

This chain joins TRBV19 and TRBJ1-1, with 8 bases matching TRBD1. V trimming: 3 bases; J trimming: 7 bases; junction bases outside the gene matches: 1. Looked up from germline, CDR1 is LNHDA and CDR2 is SQIVND (reference sequence). This CDR3 comprises 12 residues. Here the CDR3 DNA reads TGTGCCAGTAGTATTGGACAGGGTGAAGCTTTCTTT. Its protein is CASSIGQGEAFF.